Listed below are T cell receptor beta chains from one sample, sequenced in a study of Ad26.COV2.S vaccination and SARS-CoV-2 variants. Clones were sequenced by immunoSEQ multiplex PCR, and TCRdb holds only the in-frame ones, with some missing. The sample has approximately 450,000 clones, approximately 90% seen once. This specimen consisted of peripheral blood, obtained in a trial of Ad26.COV2.S vaccine versus placebo. Receptors were obtained from a person aged 18-60 years who received the Ad26.COV2.S COVID-19 vaccine or a placebo. Both conserved end residues are part of each CDR3. A D gene is named only where the DNA matches it firmly. The listing skips clone size in some rows; elsewhere it reads once, few, many or a size class.

V gene	clone size	D gene	J gene	CDR3 DNA	CDR3 protein
TRBV9	-	TRBD1	TRBJ1-1	TGTGCCAGCAGCGTAGAGGCAGGGGGAAACACTGAAGCTTTCTTT	CASSVEAGGNTEAFF
TRBV28	-	-	TRBJ1-3	TGTGCCAGCAGTTTGGGGCAGGCGGCTCTCCGCACCATATATTTT	CASSLGQAALRTIYF
TRBV3-1/TRBV3-2	-	TRBD2	TRBJ2-5	TGTGCCAGCAGCCAAGCGGGGAGGGGGCTAGCGGGAGGGCAAGAGACCCAGTACTTC	CASSQAGRGLAGGQETQYF
TRBV6-5	-	TRBD2	TRBJ2-7	TGTGCCAGCAGTTACTTAGGACTAGTCGACGAGCAGTACTTC	CASSYLGLVDEQYF
TRBV28	-	-	TRBJ2-7	TGTGCCAGCAGTTCACTAGCTTCCCACGAGCAGTACTTC	CASSSLASHEQYF
TRBV5-1	once	-	TRBJ2-3	TGCGCCAGCAGCTCCTCGGGACCCCCCACAGATACGCAGTATTTT	CASSSSGPPTDTQYF
TRBV12-3/TRBV12-4	-	-	TRBJ1-1	TGTGCCAGCAGTCCACAAGGGCGGGAAGCTTTCTTT	CASSPQGREAFF
TRBV3-1/TRBV3-2	-	-	TRBJ2-5	TGTGCCAGCAGCCTTCAGGGGGAGACCCAGTACTTC	CASSLQGETQYF
TRBV4-1	-	-	TRBJ2-7	TGCGCCAGCAGCCCCGCCCTGGGACCAGGGGCCCCCTACGAGCAGTACTTC	CASSPALGPGAPYEQYF
TRBV4-3	-	-	TRBJ1-4	TGCGCCAGCAGCCAAAGCAGGACTAATGAAAAACTGTTTTTT	CASSQSRTNEKLFF
TRBV30	-	-	TRBJ1-1	TGTGCCTGGAGGAACACTGAAGCTTTCTTT	CAWRNTEAFF
TRBV30	-	TRBD1	TRBJ1-5	TGTGCCTGGAGTACCTCAGGGGGCTCCCCTCAGCCCCAGCATTTT	CAWSTSGGSPQPQHF
TRBV27	-	-	TRBJ2-1	TGTGCCAGCAGTCCGACATATGACTACTCCGGTGAGCAGTTCTTC	CASSPTYDYSGEQFF
TRBV7-7	-	TRBD2	TRBJ2-1	TGTGCTAGCAGCTCCTTCGGGGCTAGCGGTCCCTACAATGAGCAGTTCTTC	CASSSFGASGPYNEQFF
TRBV7-2	-	-	TRBJ1-5	TGTGCCAGCAGCCCAGACGGGGATTATCAGCCCCAGCATTTT	CASSPDGDYQPQHF
TRBV29-1	-	-	TRBJ2-7	TGCAGCGTTGAACTCCCCCGGGACGGCGGGAACGAGCAGTACTTC	CSVELPRDGGNEQYF
TRBV28	-	-	TRBJ2-3	TGTGCCAGCACGGATAGTGCAGATACGCAGTATTTT	CASTDSADTQYF
TRBV4-3	-	TRBD1	TRBJ1-3	TGCGCCAGCAGCCAAAACTACAGGGGCAGCTCTGGAAACACCATATATTTT	CASSQNYRGSSGNTIYF
TRBV5-6	-	-	TRBJ2-7	TGTGCCAGCAGCCTTGTGGTTGGTAAGCAGTACTTC	CASSLVVGKQYF
TRBV4-3	-	-	TRBJ2-2	TGCGCCAGCAGCCAAGTTCAGGGGAAGACCGGGGAGCTGTTTTTT	CASSQVQGKTGELFF